The following is a TCR beta chain sequence with its context. The data are from a study of blood T cell repertoires in COVID-19. The overall study: Acute and convalescent COVID-19 specimens originated in the United States, Italy and Spain.

The V end was cut by 0 bases, the J end by 9 bases, with 12 bases between. CDR3 length: 13 amino acids. The germline gives CDR1 GTSNPN, CDR2 SVGIG (reference sequence). The study recruited people aged about 18 to 95 years across more than 20 US areas. Donors in Cohort 3 who had recovered were those with two negative PCRs, healthcare professional clearance, or resolution of their symptoms. In the study's own analysis: Reference gene primers were amplified, and this amplification served to estimate nucleated cell counts. Measured with immunoSEQ multiplex PCR; TCRdb has only the in-frame clones, and not every one. Clone size and the V and J calls come from that table; the DNA yielded D and trimming. The data contain roughly 250,000 clones, roughly 90% of them seen just once; the ten biggest clones take up roughly 8.6%.

This TCR was sampled from a man in his forties who had recovered from COVID-19. What was sequenced was PBMCs or T cells enriched from blood (not recorded which). The V gene is TRBV30, the J gene TRBJ2-1; D is possibly TRBD2 (6 bases). The CDR3 coding sequence is TGTGCCTGGAGTGTACCGGGGGTCCTTGAGCAGTTCTTC. It yields the protein CAWSVPGVLEQFF.